The clone carrying this T cell receptor beta chain was detected only a few times. The antigen remains unidentified. The sample comes from a study of CD8 T cells in ankylosing spondylitis. Findings and caveats of the study: What appeared characteristic of ankylosing spondylitis blood was a TCR beta motif of fewer than ten highly homologous variants. Those disease-linked clones were CD8+; they were also relatively rare in peripheral blood. Some of these motif variants have turned up before, in reports on reactive arthritis synovial fluid and blood. Significant enrichment of disease-linked clones was reported in matched ankylosing spondylitis synovial fluid.

Trimming left V 5 bases short and J 8 bases short, with 14 bases between. In germline, CDR1 is MDHEN, CDR2 SYDVKM. The CDR3 runs to 13 residues. Library preparation for TCR beta used quantitative 5'-RACE with molecular barcodes. TCRdb recomputed calls from the 5' RACE reads with MiXCR, one row per CDR3 protein. The table lists about 340,000 distinct CDR3 sequences, around 8% of them singletons. The sequence derives from a male donor with ankylosing spondylitis. The chain is built from TRBV28 and TRBJ2-3, with D unresolved. Sequences were obtained from blood, either unsorted or a sorted T cell fraction (not recorded which). The CDR3 DNA follows: TGTGCCAGCAGTCCGACAACTACGGCTACGCAGTATTTT. This translates into CASSPTTTATQYF.